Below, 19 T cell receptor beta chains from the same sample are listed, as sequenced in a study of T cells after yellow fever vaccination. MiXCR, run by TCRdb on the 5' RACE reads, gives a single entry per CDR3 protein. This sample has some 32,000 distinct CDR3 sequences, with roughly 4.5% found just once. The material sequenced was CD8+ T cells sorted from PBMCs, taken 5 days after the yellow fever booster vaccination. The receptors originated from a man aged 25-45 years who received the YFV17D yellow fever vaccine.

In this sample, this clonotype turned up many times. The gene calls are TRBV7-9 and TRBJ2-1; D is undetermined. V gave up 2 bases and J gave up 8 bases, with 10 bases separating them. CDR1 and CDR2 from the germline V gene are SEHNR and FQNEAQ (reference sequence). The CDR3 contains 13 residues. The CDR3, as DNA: TGTGCCAGCAGCTTAAGGATTTTCGATGAGCAGTTCTTC. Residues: CASSLRIFDEQFF.

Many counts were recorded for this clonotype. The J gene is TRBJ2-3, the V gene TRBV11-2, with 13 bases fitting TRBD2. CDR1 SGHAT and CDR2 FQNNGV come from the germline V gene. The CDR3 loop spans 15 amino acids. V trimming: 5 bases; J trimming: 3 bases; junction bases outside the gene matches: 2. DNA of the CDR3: TGTGCCAGCAGCACGACTAGCGGGAGGACAGATACGCAGTATTTT. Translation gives CASSTTSGRTDTQYF.

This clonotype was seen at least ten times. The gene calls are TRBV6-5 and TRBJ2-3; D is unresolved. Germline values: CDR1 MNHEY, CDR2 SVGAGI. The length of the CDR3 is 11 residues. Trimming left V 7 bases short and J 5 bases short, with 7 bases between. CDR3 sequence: CASKRGDTQYF. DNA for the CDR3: TGTGCCAGCAAAAGAGGAGATACGCAGTATTTT.

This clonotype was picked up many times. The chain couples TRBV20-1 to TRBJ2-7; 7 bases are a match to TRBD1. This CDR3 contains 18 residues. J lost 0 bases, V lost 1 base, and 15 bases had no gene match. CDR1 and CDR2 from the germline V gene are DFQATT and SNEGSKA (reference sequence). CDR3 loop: CSARGPSDRLGSSYEQYF. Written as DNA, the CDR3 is TGCAGTGCTAGAGGTCCCTCGGACAGGTTGGGAAGCTCCTACGAGCAGTACTTC.

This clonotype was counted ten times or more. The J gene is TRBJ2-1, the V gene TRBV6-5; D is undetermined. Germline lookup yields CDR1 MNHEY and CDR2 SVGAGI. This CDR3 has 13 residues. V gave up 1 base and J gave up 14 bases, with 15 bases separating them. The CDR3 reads CASSYLSEAGKFF. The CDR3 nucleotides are TGTGCCAGCAGTTACTTGTCTGAGGCTGGGAAGTTCTTC.

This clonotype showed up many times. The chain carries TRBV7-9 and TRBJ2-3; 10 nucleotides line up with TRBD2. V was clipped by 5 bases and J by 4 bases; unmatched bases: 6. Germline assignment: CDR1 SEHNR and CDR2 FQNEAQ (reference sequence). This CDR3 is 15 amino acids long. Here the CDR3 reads CASSPPSGSADTQYF. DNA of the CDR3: TGTGCCAGCAGCCCCCCTAGCGGGAGCGCAGATACGCAGTATTTT.

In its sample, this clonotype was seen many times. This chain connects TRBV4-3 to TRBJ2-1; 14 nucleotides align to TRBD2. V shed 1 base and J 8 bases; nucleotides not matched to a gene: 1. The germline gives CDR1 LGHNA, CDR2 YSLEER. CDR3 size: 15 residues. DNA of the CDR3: TGCGCCAGCAGCCAAGCGACTAGCGGGGGGGATGAGCAGTTCTTC. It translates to CASSQATSGGDEQFF.

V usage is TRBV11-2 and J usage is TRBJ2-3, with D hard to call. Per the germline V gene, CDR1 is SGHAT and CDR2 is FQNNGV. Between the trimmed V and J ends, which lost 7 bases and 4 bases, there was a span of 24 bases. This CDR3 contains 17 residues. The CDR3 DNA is TGTGCCAGCATCCTGCTTGAGTTGTGGGCTTGGCCAGATACGCAGTATTTT. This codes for CASILLELWAWPDTQYF.

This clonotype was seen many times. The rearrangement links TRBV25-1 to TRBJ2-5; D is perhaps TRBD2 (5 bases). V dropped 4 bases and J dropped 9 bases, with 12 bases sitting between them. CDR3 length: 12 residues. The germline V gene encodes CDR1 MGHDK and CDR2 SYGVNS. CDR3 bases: TGTGCCAGCAGTGGGGTAATCGGGGCCCAGTACTTC. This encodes CASSGVIGAQYF.

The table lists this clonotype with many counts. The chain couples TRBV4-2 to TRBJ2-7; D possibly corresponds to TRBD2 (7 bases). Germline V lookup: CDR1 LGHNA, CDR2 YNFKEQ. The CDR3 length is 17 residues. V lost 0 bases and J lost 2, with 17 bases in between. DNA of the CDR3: TGTGCCAGCAGCCAAGAAGGCCCGGGGGGCGCACCCTACGAGCAGTACTTC. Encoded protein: CASSQEGPGGAPYEQYF.

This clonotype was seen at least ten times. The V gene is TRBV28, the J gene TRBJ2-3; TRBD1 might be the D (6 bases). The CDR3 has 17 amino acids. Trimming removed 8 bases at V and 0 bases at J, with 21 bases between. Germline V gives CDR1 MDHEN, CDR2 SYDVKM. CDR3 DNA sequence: TGTGCCAGCTCTCCCCTCGGGACGACAGGAAGCACAGATACGCAGTATTTT. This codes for CASSPLGTTGSTDTQYF.

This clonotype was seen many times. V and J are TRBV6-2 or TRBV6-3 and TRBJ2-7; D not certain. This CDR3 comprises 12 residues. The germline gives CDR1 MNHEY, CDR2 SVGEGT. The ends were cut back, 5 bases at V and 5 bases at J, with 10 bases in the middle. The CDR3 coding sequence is TGTGCCAGCAGTGGGGATGTGAACGAGCAGTACTTC. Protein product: CASSGDVNEQYF.

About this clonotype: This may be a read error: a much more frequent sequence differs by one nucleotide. CDR3 amino acids: CAGSLGGVLTYNEQFF. For the CDR3, the DNA is TGTGCCGGCAGCTTAGGGGGAGTGTTAACCTACAATGAGCAGTTCTTC. The chain uses TRBV7-9 and TRBJ2-1; a possible D gene is TRBD1 (6 bases). This CDR3 has 16 residues. Germline lookup yields CDR1 SEHNR and CDR2 FQNEAQ (reference sequence).

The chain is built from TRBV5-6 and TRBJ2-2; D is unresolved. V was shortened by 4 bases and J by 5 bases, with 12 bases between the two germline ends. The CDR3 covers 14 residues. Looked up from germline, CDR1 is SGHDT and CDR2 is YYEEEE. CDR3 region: CASSPGLLTGELFF. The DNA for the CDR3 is TGTGCCAGCAGCCCCGGGCTCCTGACCGGGGAGCTGTTTTTT.

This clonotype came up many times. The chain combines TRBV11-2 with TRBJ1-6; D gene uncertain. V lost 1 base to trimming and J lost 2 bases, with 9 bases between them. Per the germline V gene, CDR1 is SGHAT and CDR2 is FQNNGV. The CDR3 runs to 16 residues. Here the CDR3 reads CASSLVLDTYNSPLHF. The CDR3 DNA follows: TGTGCCAGCAGCTTAGTTCTGGATACCTATAATTCACCCCTCCACTTT.

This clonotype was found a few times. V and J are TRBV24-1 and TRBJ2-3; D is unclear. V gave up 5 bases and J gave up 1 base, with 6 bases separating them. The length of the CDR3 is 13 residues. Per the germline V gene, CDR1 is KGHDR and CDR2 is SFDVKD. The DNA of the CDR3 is TGTGCCACCAGTGTGGCCGGCACAGATACGCAGTATTTT. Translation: CATSVAGTDTQYF.

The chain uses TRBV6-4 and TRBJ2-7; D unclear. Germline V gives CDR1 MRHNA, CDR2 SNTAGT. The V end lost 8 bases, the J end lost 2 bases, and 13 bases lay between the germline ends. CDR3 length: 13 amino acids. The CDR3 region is CASSPHEAYEQYF. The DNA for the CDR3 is TGTGCCAGCTCCCCACACGAGGCCTACGAGCAGTACTTC.

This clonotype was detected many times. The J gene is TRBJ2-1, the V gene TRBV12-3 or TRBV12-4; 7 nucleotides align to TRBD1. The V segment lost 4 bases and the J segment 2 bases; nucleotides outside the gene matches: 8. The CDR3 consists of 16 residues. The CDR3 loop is CASSSLNGTAYNEQFF. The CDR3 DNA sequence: TGTGCCAGCAGTTCTTTGAACGGGACAGCCTACAATGAGCAGTTCTTC.

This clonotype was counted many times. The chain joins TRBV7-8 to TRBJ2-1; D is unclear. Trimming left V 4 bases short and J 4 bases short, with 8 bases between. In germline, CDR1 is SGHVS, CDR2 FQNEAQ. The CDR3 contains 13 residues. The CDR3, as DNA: TGTGCCAGCAGCTCGGACGCATACAATGAGCAGTTCTTC. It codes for CASSSDAYNEQFF.